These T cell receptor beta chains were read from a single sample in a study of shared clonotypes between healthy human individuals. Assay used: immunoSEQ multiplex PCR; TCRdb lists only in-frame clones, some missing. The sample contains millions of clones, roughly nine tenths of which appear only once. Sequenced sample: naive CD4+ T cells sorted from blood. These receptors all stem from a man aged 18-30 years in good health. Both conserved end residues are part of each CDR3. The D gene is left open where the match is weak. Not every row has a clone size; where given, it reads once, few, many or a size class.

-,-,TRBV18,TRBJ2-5,TGTGCCAGCTCACCACCGGGGGAGGCAGGAATAGAGACCCAGTACTTC,CASSPPGEAGIETQYF
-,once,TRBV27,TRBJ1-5,TGTGCCAGCAGGGGGAGGGGCAATCAGCCCCAGCATTTT,CASRGRGNQPQHF
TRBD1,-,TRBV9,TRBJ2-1,TGTGCCAGCAGCGTTGCGCCGGCAGGGGGCGCCTACAATGAGCAGTTCTTC,CASSVAPAGGAYNEQFF
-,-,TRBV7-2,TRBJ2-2,TGTGCCAGCAGCGAGACAAGCAACACCGGGGAGCTGTTTTTT,CASSETSNTGELFF
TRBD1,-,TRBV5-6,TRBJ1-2,TGTGCCAGCAGATCGGACAGGGCCTATGGCTACACCTTC,CASRSDRAYGYTF
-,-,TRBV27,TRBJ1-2,TGTGCCAGCAGGGGTTTTAACTATGGCTACACCTTC,CASRGFNYGYTF
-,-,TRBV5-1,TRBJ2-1,TGCGCCAGCAGCCCTCAAAACGGCTACAATGAGCAGTTCTTC,CASSPQNGYNEQFF
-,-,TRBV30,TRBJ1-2,TGTGCCTGGAGTGTCGGACGGACCGTACCTAGGGGCTACACCTTC,CAWSVGRTVPRGYTF
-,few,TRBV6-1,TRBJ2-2,TGTGCCAGCGGACAGATGAACACCGGGGAGCTGTTTTTT,CASGQMNTGELFF
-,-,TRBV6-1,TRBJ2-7,TGTGCCAGCAGACTCAATTCGGACGGCTACGAGCAGTACTTC,CASRLNSDGYEQYF
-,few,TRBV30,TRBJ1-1,TGTGCCTGGAGCTACACCAGGGTATCCCTGAACACTGAAGCTTTCTTT,CAWSYTRVSLNTEAFF
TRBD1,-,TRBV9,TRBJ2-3,TGTGCCAGCAACCCGGGACAGATCACAGATACGCAGTATTTT,CASNPGQITDTQYF
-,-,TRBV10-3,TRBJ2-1,TGTGCCATCGCCGGGGGAGCGGGTGAGCAGTTCTTC,CAIAGGAGEQFF
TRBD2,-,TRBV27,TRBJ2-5,TGTGCCAGCAGTTGGGGACTAGCGGACCAAGAGACCCAGTACTTC,CASSWGLADQETQYF
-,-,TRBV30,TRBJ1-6,TGTGCCTGGAGCGGTGCCGAGGGACTCTATAATTCACCCCTCCACTTT,CAWSGAEGLYNSPLHF
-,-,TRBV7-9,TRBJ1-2,TGTGCCAGCAGCCCACCGGGACAATCTTATGGCTACACCTTC,CASSPPGQSYGYTF
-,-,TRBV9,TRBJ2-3,TGTGCCAGCAGCGTAGGGTGGGAGCGGTTAGATACGCAGTATTTT,CASSVGWERLDTQYF
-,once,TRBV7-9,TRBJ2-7,TGTGCCAGCAGCTTAACGGGTCCTAGCTCCTACGAGCAGTACTTC,CASSLTGPSSYEQYF
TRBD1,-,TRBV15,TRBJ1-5,TGTGCCCCAGGGGACAGACGTCGTGATAGCAATCAGCCCCAGCATTTT,CAPGDRRRDSNQPQHF
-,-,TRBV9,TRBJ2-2,TGTGCCAGCAGCGTACAAGGGGATTTCGGCACCGGGGAGCTGTTTTTT,CASSVQGDFGTGELFF
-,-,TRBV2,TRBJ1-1,TGTGCCAGCAGTGTAACCGGGAACACTGAAGCTTTCTTT,CASSVTGNTEAFF
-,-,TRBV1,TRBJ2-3,TGCACCAGCAGCCCGCACTCCGGGACTAGCGGGAGGGCACGCACAGATACGCAGTATTTT,CTSSPHSGTSGRARTDTQYF
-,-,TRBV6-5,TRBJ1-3,TGTGCCAGCGGACAGGGAAACACCATATATTTT,CASGQGNTIYF
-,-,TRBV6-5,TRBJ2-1,TGTGCCACTCCCCTGCTGGGCTCAGCCTACAATGAGCAGTTCTTC,CATPLLGSAYNEQFF
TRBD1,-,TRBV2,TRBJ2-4,TGTGCCAGCTCGGGCTTGGCGACAGGGCACATTCAGTACTTC,CASSGLATGHIQYF
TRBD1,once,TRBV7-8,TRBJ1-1,TGTGCCAGCAGCAACCGGGACAGGGGGCGATCGGGGCCCATGAACACTGAAGCTTTCTTT,CASSNRDRGRSGPMNTEAFF
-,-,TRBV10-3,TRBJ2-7,TGTGCCATCAGTGAGTCGAGTTCCTGGGACCGCATGTACGAGCAGTACTTC,CAISESSSWDRMYEQYF
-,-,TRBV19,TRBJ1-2,TGTGCCAGTATTCGGGACTCGGGGGGCTACACCTTC,CASIRDSGGYTF
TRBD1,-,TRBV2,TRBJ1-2,TGTGCCAGCAGTGAAGGTTGGACAGGGGGTTATGGCTACACCTTC,CASSEGWTGGYGYTF
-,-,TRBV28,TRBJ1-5,TGTGCCAGCAGCCGAGGGGGGAGCAATCAGCCCCAGCATTTT,CASSRGGSNQPQHF
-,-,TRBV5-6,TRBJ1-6,TGTGCCAGCAGCTTGCGGGGCTCCTATAATTCACCCCTCCACTTT,CASSLRGSYNSPLHF
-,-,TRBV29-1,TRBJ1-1,TGCAGCGTTGGCCAGGGAGATACTGAAGCTTTCTTT,CSVGQGDTEAFF
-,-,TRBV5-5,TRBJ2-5,TGTGCCAGCAGCTTGAATTGGGGGACCCAGTACTTC,CASSLNWGTQYF
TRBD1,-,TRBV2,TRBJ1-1,TGTGCCAGCAGTGCCCCCCTTCAGGGGGCGAGCACTGAAGCTTTCTTT,CASSAPLQGASTEAFF
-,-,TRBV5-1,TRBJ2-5,TGCGCCAGCAGCTTGGTGGCGGTAGCAGAGACCCAGTACTTC,CASSLVAVAETQYF
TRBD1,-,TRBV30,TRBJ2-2,TGTGCCCGCGACAGGGGAACCGGGGAGCTGTTTTTT,CARDRGTGELFF
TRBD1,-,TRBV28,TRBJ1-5,TGTGCCAGCAGTCCCCCGACAGGGGGCGGTCAGCCCCAGCATTTT,CASSPPTGGGQPQHF
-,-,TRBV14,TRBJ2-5,TGTGCCAGCAGCCAAAGGGTGGGGGAAAGGCACGGAGAGACCCAGTACTTC,CASSQRVGERHGETQYF
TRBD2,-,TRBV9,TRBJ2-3,TGTGCCAGCAGCCCTACAACTAGCGGTCTTCTTACAGATACGCAGTATTTT,CASSPTTSGLLTDTQYF
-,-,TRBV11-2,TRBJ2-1,TGTGCCAGCAGCCCCACGGGCGGGGCCTACAATGAGCAGTTCTTC,CASSPTGGAYNEQFF
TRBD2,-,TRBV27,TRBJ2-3,TGTGCCAGGTATCTTAGCGGGGGGCCCGATACGCAGTATTTT,CARYLSGGPDTQYF
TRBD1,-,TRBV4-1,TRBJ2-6,TGCGCCAGCAGCCCACCTTTAAGACAGGGGATCGCTGGGGCCAACGTCCTGACTTTC,CASSPPLRQGIAGANVLTF
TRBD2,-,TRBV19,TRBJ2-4,TGTGCCAGTAGTGTCGGGACTAGCGGAAACATTCAGTACTTC,CASSVGTSGNIQYF
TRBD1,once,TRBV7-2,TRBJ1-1,TGTGCCAGCAGCGTGGACAGGGAGAGTGAAGCTTTCTTT,CASSVDRESEAFF
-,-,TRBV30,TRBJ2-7,TGTGCCTGGAGTACTGCCTACGAGCAGTACTTC,CAWSTAYEQYF